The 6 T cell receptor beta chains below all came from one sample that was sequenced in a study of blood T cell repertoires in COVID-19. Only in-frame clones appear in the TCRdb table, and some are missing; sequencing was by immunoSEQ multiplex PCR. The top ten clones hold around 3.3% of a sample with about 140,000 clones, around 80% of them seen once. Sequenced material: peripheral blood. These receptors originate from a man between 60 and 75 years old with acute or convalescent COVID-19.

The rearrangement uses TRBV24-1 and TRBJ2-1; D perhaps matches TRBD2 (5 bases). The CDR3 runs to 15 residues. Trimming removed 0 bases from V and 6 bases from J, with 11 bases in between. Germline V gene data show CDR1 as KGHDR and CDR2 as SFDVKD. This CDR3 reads CATSDLLEGSNEQFF. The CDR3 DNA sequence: TGTGCCACCAGTGATTTGCTCGAGGGTAGCAATGAGCAGTTCTTC.

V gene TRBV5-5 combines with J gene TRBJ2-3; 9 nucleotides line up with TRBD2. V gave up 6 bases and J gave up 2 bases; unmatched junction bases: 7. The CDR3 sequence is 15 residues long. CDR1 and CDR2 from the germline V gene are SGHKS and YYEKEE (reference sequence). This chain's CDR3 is CASTSLAGFTDTQYF. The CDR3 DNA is TGTGCCAGCACCTCACTAGCGGGTTTCACAGATACGCAGTATTTT.

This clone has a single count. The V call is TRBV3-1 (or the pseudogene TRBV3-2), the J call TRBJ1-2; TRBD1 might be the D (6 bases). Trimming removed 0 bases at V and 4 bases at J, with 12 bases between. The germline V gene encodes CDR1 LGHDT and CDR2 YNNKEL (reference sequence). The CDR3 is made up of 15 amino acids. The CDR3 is CASSQEMGARYGYTF. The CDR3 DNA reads TGTGCCAGCAGCCAAGAGATGGGGGCCCGCTATGGCTACACCTTC.

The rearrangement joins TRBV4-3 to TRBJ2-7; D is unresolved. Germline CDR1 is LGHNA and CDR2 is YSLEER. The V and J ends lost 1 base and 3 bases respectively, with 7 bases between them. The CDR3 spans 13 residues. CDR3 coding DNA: TGCGCCAGCAGCCAAGCCGTGTACTACGAGCAGTACTTC. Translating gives CASSQAVYYEQYF.

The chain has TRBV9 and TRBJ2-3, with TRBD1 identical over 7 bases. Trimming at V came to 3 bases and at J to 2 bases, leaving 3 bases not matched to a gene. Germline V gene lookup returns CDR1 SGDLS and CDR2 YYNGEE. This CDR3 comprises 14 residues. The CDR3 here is CASSGDRHTDTQYF. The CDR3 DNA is TGTGCCAGCAGCGGGGACAGACACACAGATACGCAGTATTTT.

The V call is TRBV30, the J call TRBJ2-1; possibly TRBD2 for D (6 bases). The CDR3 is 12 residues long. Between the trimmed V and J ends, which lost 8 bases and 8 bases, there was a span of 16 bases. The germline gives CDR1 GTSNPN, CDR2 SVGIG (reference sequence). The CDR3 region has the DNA TGTGCCCTACGGAGGGGTTTTGATGAGCAGTTCTTC. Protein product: CALRRGFDEQFF.